This passage covers 17 T cell receptor beta chains from one sample sequenced in a study of T-cell memory formation after mild COVID-19. TCRdb fed the 5' RACE reads into MiXCR, producing one record per CDR3 protein. Here the sample spans some 62,000 distinct CDR3 sequences, 9.3% being singletons. Sequenced sample: PBMCs or a T cell subset sorted from them (not recorded which). These receptors came from a man aged 18 to 35 who had mild COVID-19 (a few samples of this study predate the infection). Cell type and time point are not known.

This clonotype showed up just a few times. The chain has TRBV7-9 and TRBJ2-1, with unresolved D. The CDR3 length is 12 residues. V was cut by 11 bases and J by 9 bases, with 17 bases left in between. Germline CDR1 is SEHNR and CDR2 is FQNEAQ (reference sequence). The CDR3 region has the DNA TGTGCCGGGCTAGGTTGGGTGAGTGAGCAGTTCTTC. This translates into CAGLGWVSEQFF.

This clonotype was seen only a few times. The chain couples TRBV5-1 to TRBJ2-7; no clear D gene. With 0 bases removed from V and 6 bases from J, the gap between germline ends came to 7 bases. Germline V gene lookup returns CDR1 SGHRS and CDR2 YFSETQ. The CDR3 contains 12 residues. CDR3 in DNA: TGCGCCAGCAGCTTGGACGCCCCCGAGCAGTACTTC. Protein product: CASSLDAPEQYF.

The chain joins TRBV12-3 or TRBV12-4 to TRBJ1-5, with TRBD1 identical over 7 bases. With 7 bases clipped from V and 7 bases from J, the junction kept 16 bases outside the gene matches. The CDR3 is made up of 16 amino acids. The CDR3 region has the DNA TGTGCCAGCATGGAGTATGTAGGGGGCGCTGACCAGCCCCAGCATTTT. Amino acids: CASMEYVGGADQPQHF.

Only a few counts were recorded for this clonotype. The chain carries TRBV28 and TRBJ2-3, with D tentatively TRBD2 (5 bases). CDR1 is MDHEN, CDR2 SYDVKM, per germline. The CDR3 runs to 15 residues. V dropped 3 bases and J dropped 0 bases, with 10 bases sitting between them. This chain's CDR3 is CASSFSGPSTDTQYF. CDR3 sequence (DNA): TGTGCCAGCAGTTTCAGCGGACCTAGCACAGATACGCAGTATTTT. The entire variable domain, with the rest obtained from reference TRBV28 and TRBJ2-3, is as follows: DVKVTQSSRYLVKRTGEKVFLECVQDMDHENMFWYRQDPGLGLRLIYFSYDVKMKEKGDIPEGYSVSREKKERFSLILESASTNQTSMYLCASSFSGPSTDTQYFGPGTRLTVL.

This clonotype has ten or more counts. The chain joins TRBV7-2 to TRBJ2-1; TRBD1 aligns across 8 bases. Germline V gives CDR1 SGHTA, CDR2 FQGNSA. J gave up 6 bases and V 5 bases, and 6 bases lay outside the gene matches. The CDR3 covers 14 residues. CDR3 residues: CASSGTGGRNEQFF. CDR3 DNA sequence: TGTGCCAGCAGCGGGACAGGTGGTCGCAATGAGCAGTTCTTC. Full variable domain (outside the CDR3, taken from reference TRBV7-2 and TRBJ2-1): GAGVSQSPSNKVTEKGKDVELRCDPISGHTALYWYRQSLGQGLEFLIYFQGNSAPDKSGLPSDRFSAERTGGSVSTLTIQRTQQEDSAVYLCASSGTGGRNEQFFGPGTRLTVL.

This clonotype showed up just a few times. The chain couples TRBV5-1 to TRBJ1-6; 7 bases map to TRBD1. The germline gives CDR1 SGHRS, CDR2 YFSETQ. This CDR3 is built from 14 residues. Trimming removed 2 bases from V and 7 bases from J; junction bases left unmatched: 3. The CDR3 protein is CASSFQGVNSPLHF. For the CDR3, the DNA is TGCGCCAGCAGCTTTCAGGGGGTGAATTCACCCCTCCACTTT.

This clonotype was detected a few times. This chain connects TRBV20-1 to TRBJ2-7; a possible D gene is TRBD1 (6 bases). The CDR3 is 13 amino acids. The V end lost 1 base, the J end lost 2 bases, and 9 bases lay between the germline ends. Germline V gives CDR1 DFQATT, CDR2 SNEGSKA (reference sequence). DNA of the CDR3: TGCAGTGCTAGAGGGGACAAACCCTACGAGCAGTACTTC. The encoded protein is CSARGDKPYEQYF.

In its sample, this clonotype was seen a few times. The chain uses TRBV11-2 and TRBJ1-2, with TRBD1 matching over 8 bases. This CDR3 is built from 12 residues. From germline, CDR1 is SGHAT and CDR2 FQNNGV. V was clipped by 7 bases and J by 5 bases; unmatched bases: 3. The CDR3 reads CASNRQGYGYTF. CDR3 DNA: TGTGCCAGCAACCGACAGGGGTATGGCTACACCTTC.

This clonotype has just a few counts. The rearrangement uses TRBV6-5 and TRBJ2-1, with D hard to call. CDR1 and CDR2 from the germline V gene are MNHEY and SVGAGI. The CDR3 length is 16 residues. V shed 7 bases and J shed 0 bases, with 16 bases lying between them. CDR3 nucleotides: TGTGCCAGCACCCAATTACACGTTCCCTCCTACAATGAGCAGTTCTTC. Translating it yields CASTQLHVPSYNEQFF.

Only a few counts were recorded for this clonotype. CDR3 residues: CASSRTALAKNIQYF. The CDR3 DNA sequence: TGTGCCAGCAGCCGGACAGCACTAGCCAAAAACATTCAGTACTTC. The V gene is TRBV28, the J gene TRBJ2-4; maybe TRBD1 (6 bases). Per the germline V gene, CDR1 is MDHEN and CDR2 is SYDVKM. V was trimmed by 6 bases and J by 0 bases, leaving 12 bases between them. The CDR3 runs 15 residues.

The V call is TRBV7-9, the J call TRBJ1-4, with D possibly being TRBD1 (6 bases). Trimming removed 8 bases at V and 3 bases at J, with 16 bases between. This CDR3 has 15 amino acids. CDR1 is SEHNR and CDR2 is FQNEAQ in the germline V gene (reference sequence). DNA for the CDR3: TGTGCCAGCCACGTAGGGGGTACAGCTAATGAAAAACTGTTTTTT. Translation: CASHVGGTANEKLFF.

In its sample, this clonotype was seen many times. The rearrangement links TRBV5-1 to TRBJ2-6; no definite D call. V gave up 2 bases and J gave up 2 bases, with 8 bases separating them. The CDR3 covers 15 residues. The V gene's germline CDR1 is SGHRS and CDR2 YFSETQ. The CDR3 DNA follows: TGCGCCAGCAGCTTAGGAGACACTGGGGCCAACGTCCTGACTTTC. The encoded protein is CASSLGDTGANVLTF.

The table lists this clonotype with a few counts. V usage is TRBV2 and J usage is TRBJ2-3; the D call may be TRBD1 or TRBD2 (6 bases each). The CDR3 consists of 16 residues. The ends were cut back, 4 bases at V and 0 bases at J, with 14 bases in the middle. Germline V CDR1 and CDR2: SNHLY, FYNNEI. Written as DNA, the CDR3 is TGTGCCAGCAGTGGGGGGGCAAGCCTGAGCACAGATACGCAGTATTTT. It specifies CASSGGASLSTDTQYF.

This clonotype has just a few counts. The chain joins TRBV12-3 or TRBV12-4 to TRBJ1-1, with D unclear. The CDR3 runs to 13 residues. Trimming shortened V by 7 bases and J by 1 base, and 10 bases separated the two germline ends. The CDR3 region is CASTLEWNTEAFF. The CDR3 coding sequence is TGTGCCAGCACCCTAGAGTGGAACACTGAAGCTTTCTTT.

This CDR3 is CASSLTSPTVSGNTIYF. The CDR3 DNA follows: TGTGCCAGCAGCCTCACCTCCCCGACGGTGTCTGGAAACACCATATATTTT. This chain links TRBV6-6 with TRBJ1-3; D uncertain. The CDR3 covers 17 residues. Germline V gene data show CDR1 as MNHNY and CDR2 as SVGAGI (reference sequence). The V end was cut by 6 bases, the J end by 1 base, with 19 bases between.

The V and J genes are TRBV10-3 and TRBJ2-7; TRBD1 matches at 8 bases. Germline V gene data show CDR1 as ENHRY and CDR2 as SYGVKD. V was pared by 7 bases and J by 2 bases, with 4 bases of the junction left unmatched. The CDR3 spans 13 residues. CDR3 protein: CAINPTGAYEQYV. The CDR3, as DNA: TGTGCCATCAATCCGACAGGGGCCTACGAGCAGTACGTC.

The J gene is TRBJ2-2, the V gene TRBV20-1, with D possibly matching TRBD2 (5 bases). CDR3 length: 12 residues. Germline CDR1 and CDR2: DFQATT and SNEGSKA (reference sequence). Trimming stripped 5 bases from V and 6 bases from J, with 10 bases between. The CDR3 sequence: CSALLGAGELFF. The DNA of the CDR3 is TGCAGTGCTTTACTCGGGGCCGGGGAGCTGTTTTTT.